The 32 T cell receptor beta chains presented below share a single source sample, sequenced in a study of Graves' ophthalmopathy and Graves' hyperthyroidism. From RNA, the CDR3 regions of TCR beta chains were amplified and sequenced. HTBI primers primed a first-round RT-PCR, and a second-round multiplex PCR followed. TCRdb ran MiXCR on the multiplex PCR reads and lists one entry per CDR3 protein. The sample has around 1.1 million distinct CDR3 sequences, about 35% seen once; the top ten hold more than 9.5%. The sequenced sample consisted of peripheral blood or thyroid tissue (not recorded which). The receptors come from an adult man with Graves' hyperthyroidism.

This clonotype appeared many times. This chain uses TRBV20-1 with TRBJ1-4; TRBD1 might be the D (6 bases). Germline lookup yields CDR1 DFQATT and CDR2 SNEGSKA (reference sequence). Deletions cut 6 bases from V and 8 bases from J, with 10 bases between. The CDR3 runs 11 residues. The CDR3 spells CSATDREKLFF. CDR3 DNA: TGCAGTGCCACCGACAGGGAAAAACTGTTTTTT.

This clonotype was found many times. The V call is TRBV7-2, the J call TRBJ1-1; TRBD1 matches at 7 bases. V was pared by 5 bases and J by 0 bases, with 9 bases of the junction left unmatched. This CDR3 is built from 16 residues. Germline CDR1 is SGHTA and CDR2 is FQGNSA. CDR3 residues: CASSVRDRKLNTEAFF. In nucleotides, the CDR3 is TGTGCCAGCAGCGTCCGGGACAGAAAACTGAACACTGAAGCTTTCTTT.

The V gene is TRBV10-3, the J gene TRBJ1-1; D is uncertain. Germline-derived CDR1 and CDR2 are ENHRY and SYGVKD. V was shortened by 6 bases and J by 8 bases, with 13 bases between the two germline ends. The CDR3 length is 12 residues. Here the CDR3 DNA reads TGTGCCATCAGCGGGCAGGTTGGCGAAGCTTTCTTT. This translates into CAISGQVGEAFF.

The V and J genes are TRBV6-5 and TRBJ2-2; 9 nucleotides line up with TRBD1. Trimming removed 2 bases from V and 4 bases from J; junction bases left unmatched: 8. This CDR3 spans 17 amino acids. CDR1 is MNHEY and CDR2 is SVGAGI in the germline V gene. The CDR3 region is CASSYTGQGWGTGELFF. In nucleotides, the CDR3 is TGTGCCAGCAGTTACACAGGACAGGGGTGGGGCACCGGGGAGCTGTTTTTT.

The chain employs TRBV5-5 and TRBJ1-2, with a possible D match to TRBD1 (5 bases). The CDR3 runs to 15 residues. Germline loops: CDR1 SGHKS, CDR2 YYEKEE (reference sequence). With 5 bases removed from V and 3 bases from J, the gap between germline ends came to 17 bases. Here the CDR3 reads CASSSIGGPDYGYTF. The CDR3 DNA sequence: TGTGCCAGCAGTTCAATTGGGGGACCCGACTATGGCTACACCTTC.

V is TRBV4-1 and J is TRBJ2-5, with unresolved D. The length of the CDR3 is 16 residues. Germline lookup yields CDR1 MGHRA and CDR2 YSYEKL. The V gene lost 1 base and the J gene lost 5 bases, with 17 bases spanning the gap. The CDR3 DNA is TGCGCCAGCAGCCAAGGGCAATCCCGCAGGATGGAGACCCAGTACTTC. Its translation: CASSQGQSRRMETQYF.

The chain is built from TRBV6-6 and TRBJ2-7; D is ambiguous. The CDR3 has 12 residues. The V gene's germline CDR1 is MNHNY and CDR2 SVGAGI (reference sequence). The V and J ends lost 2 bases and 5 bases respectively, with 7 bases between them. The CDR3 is CASSYGSNEQYF. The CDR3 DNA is TGTGCCAGCAGTTACGGTAGCAACGAGCAGTACTTC.

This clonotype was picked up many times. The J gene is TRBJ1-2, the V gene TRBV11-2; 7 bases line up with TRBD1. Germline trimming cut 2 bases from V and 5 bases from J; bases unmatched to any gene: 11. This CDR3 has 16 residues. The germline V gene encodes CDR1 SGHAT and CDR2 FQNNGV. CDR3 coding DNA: TGTGCCAGCAGCTTATCCTCTAAAGGGGGCGGATATGGCTACACCTTC. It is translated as CASSLSSKGGGYGYTF.

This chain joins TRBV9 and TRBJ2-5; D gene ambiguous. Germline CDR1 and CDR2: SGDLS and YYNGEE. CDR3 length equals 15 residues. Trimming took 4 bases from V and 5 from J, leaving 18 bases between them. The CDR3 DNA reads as TGTGCCAGCAGCAGCCGGCGGACGTTGGCGGAGACCCAGTACTTC. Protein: CASSSRRTLAETQYF.

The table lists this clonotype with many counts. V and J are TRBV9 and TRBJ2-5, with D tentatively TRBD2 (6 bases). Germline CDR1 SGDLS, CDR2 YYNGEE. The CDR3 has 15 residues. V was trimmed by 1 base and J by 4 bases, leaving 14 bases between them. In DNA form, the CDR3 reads TGTGCCAGCAGCGTATCCGGGAGTCGGGTAGAGACCCAGTACTTC. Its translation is CASSVSGSRVETQYF.

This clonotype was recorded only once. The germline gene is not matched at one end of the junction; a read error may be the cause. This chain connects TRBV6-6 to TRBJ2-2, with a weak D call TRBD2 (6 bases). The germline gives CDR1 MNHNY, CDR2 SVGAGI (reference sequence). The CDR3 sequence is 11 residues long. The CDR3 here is CAASATGGLFF. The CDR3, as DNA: TGTGCCGCGTCCGCCACCGGGGGGCTGTTTTTT.

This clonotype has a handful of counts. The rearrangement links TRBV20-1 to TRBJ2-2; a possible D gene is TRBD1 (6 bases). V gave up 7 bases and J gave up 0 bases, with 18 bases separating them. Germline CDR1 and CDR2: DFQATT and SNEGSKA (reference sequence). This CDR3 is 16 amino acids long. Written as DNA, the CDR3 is TGCAGTGTCGCGATACAACAGGGTCCGAACACCGGGGAGCTGTTTTTT. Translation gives CSVAIQQGPNTGELFF.

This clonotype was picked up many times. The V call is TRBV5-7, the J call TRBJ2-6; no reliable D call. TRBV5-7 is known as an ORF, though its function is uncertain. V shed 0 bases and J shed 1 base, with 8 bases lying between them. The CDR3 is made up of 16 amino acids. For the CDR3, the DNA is TGTGCCAGCAGCTTGGAAGTCTTATCTGGGGCCAACGTCCTGACTTTC. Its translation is CASSLEVLSGANVLTF.

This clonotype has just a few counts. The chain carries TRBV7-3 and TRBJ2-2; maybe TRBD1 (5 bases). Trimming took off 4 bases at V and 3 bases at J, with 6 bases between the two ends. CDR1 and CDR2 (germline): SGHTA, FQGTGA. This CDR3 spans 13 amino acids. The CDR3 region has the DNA TGTGCCAGCAGCTCACAGGACACCGGGGAGCTGTTTTTT. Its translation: CASSSQDTGELFF.

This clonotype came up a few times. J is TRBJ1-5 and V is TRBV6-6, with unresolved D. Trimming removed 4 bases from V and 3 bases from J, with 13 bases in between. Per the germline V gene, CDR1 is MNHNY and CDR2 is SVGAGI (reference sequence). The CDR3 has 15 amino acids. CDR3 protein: CASSLWEGYNQPQHF. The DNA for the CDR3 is TGTGCCAGCAGTTTGTGGGAGGGATACAATCAGCCCCAGCATTTT.

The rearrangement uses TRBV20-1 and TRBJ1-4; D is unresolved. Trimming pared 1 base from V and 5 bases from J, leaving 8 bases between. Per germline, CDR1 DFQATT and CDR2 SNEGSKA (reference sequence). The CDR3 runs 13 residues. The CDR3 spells CSARVPPNEKLFF. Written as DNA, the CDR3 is TGCAGTGCTAGAGTCCCTCCCAATGAAAAACTGTTTTTT.

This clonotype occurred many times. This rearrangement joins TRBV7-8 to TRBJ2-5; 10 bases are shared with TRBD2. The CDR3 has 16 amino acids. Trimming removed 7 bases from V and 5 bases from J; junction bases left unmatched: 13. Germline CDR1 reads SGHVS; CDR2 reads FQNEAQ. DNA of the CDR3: TGTGCCAGCACTCAGGCTAGCGGGAGTTCGGGGGAGACCCAGTACTTC. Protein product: CASTQASGSSGETQYF.

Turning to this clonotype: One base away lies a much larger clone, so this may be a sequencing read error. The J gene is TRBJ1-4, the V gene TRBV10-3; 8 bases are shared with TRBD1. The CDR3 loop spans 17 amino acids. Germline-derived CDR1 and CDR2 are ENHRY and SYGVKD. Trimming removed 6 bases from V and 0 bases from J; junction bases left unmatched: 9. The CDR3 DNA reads TGTGCCATCAGCGGTAGGGCAGGGGGCGCAACTAATGAAAAACTGTTTTTT. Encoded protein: CAISGRAGGATNEKLFF.

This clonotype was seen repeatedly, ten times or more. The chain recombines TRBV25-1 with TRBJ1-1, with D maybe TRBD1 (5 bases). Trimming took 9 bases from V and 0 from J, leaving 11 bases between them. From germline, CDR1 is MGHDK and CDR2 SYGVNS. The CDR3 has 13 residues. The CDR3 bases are TGTGCCAGTACGGGACCGATGAACACTGAAGCTTTCTTT. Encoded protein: CASTGPMNTEAFF. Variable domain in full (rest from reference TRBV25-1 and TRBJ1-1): EADIYQTPRYLVIGTGKKITLECSQTMGHDKMYWYQQDPGMELHLIHYSYGVNSTEKGDLSSESTVSRIRTEHFPLTLESARPSHTSQYLCASTGPMNTEAFFGQGTRLTVV.

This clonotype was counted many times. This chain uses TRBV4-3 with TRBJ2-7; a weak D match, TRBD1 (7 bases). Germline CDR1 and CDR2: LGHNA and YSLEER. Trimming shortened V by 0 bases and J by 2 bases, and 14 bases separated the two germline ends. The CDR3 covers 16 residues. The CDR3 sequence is CASSQDAGQKTYEQYF. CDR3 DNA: TGCGCCAGCAGCCAAGACGCGGGACAGAAGACCTACGAGCAGTACTTC.

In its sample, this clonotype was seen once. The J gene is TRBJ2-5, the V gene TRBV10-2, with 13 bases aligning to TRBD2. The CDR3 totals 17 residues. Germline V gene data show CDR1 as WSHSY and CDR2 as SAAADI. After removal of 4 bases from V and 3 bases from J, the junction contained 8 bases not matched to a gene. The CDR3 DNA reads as TGCGCCAGCAGTGCCGGACTAGCGGGAGCCTACAAAGAGACCCAGTACTTC. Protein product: CASSAGLAGAYKETQYF.

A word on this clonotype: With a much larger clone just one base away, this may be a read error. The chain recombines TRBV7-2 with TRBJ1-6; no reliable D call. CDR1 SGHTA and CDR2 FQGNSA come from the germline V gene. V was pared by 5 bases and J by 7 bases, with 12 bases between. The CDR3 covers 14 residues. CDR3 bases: TGTGCCAGCAGCACCACCTACGCAAATTCACCCCTCCACTTT. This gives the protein CASSTTYANSPLHF. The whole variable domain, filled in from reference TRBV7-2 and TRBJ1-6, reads GAGVSQSPSNKVTEKGKDVELRCDPISGHTALYWYRQSLGQGLEFLIYFQGNSAPDKSGLPSDRFSAERTGGSVSTLTIQRTQQEDSAVYLCASSTTYANSPLHFGNGTRLTVT.

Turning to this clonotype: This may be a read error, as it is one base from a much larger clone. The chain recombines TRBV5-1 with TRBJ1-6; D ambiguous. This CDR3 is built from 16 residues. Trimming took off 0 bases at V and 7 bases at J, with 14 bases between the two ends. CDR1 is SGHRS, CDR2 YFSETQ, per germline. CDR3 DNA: TGCGCCAGCAGCTTGGGGGGATCTCCGAACAATTCACCCCTCCACTTT. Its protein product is CASSLGGSPNNSPLHF.

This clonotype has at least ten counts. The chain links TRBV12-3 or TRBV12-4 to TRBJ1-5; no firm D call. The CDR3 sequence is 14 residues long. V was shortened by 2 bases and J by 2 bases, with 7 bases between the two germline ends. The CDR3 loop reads CASSLLLGNQPQHF. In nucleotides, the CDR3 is TGTGCCAGCAGTTTACTTCTAGGCAATCAGCCCCAGCATTTT.

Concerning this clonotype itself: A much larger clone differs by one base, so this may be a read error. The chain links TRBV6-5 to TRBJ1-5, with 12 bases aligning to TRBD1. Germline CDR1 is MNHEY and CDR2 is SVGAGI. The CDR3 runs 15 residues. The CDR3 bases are TGCGCCAGCAGTGCCGGGACAGGGGGCCGTCAGCCCCAGCATTTT. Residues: CASSAGTGGRQPQHF.

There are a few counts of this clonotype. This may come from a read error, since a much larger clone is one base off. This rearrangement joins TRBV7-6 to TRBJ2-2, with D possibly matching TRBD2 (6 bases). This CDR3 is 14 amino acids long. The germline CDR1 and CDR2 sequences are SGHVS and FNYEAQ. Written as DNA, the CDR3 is TGTGCCAGCAGCTTACGGGTGCGGGACGGGGAGCTGGTTTTT. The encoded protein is CASSLRVRDGELVF.

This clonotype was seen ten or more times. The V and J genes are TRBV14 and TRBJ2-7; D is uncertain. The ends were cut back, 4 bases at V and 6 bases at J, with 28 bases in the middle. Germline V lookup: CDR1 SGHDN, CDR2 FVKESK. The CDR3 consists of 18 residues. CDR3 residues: CASSPSLRLAPLASEQYF. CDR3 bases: TGTGCCAGCAGCCCGTCATTACGATTGGCCCCTCTGGCGTCCGAGCAGTACTTC.

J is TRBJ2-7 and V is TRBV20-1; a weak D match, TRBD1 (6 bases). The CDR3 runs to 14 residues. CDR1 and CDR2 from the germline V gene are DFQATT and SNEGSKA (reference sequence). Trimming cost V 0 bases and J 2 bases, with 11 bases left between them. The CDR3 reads CSAREMGHPYEQYF. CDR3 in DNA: TGCAGTGCTAGAGAGATGGGACACCCCTACGAGCAGTACTTC.

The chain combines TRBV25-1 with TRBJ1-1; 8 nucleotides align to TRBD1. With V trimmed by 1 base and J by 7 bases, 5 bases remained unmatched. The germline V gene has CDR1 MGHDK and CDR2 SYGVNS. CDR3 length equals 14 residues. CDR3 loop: CASSEFGQGGEAFF. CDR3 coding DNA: TGTGCCAGCAGTGAATTCGGACAGGGCGGTGAAGCTTTCTTT.

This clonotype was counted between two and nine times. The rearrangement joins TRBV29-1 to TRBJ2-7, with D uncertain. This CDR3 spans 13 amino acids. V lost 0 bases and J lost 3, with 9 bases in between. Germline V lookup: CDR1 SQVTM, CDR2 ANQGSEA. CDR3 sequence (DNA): TGCAGCGTTGAAGATGGGCAGCGCTACGAGCAGTACTTC. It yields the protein CSVEDGQRYEQYF.

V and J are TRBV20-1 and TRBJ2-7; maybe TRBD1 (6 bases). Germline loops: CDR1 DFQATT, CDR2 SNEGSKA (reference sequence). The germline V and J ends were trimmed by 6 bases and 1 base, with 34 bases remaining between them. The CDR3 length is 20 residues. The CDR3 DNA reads TGCAGTGCAAAAAGGATCCTCTGGCCGGTGGTTGGGACACTATCCTACGAGCAGTACTTC. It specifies CSAKRILWPVVGTLSYEQYF.

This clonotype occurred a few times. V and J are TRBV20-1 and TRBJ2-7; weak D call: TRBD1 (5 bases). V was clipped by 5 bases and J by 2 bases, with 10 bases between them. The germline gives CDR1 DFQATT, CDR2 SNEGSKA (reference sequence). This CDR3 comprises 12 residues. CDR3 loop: CSAGTDTYEQYF. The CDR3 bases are TGCAGTGCTGGAACGGACACCTACGAGCAGTACTTC.